Here is one T cell receptor beta chain with its context. Random hexamers were used to reverse transcribe an amount of roughly 0.45 to 1 ug RNA. With immunoSEQ multiplex PCR, TCR beta CDR3 was amplified across 54 Vbeta and 13 Jbeta. TCRdb reprocessed the immunoSEQ multiplex PCR reads via MiXCR and lists one record per CDR3 protein. The table lists 250,000 to 300,000 distinct CDR3 sequences, approximately 90% of them singletons, with under 0.2% in the top ten. Sequencing of TCR beta covered CD8+ and CD4+ T cells obtained from blood. The authors negatively isolated CD8+ and CD4+ T cells and FACS-enriched TEMRA cells. The record originates from a study of CD8 T cells in Susac syndrome. Trimming took off 4 bases at V and 6 bases at J, with 10 bases between the two ends. Per germline, CDR1 MNHEY and CDR2 SMNVEV (reference sequence). The CDR3 is made up of 13 amino acids.

V usage is TRBV27 and J usage is TRBJ2-1; D is perhaps TRBD1 (5 bases). The clonotype originates from a human donor with multiple sclerosis. The sample taken for sequencing was CD8+ T cells from PBMCs. The CDR3 DNA sequence: TGTGCCAGCAGTTATGCCCAGGGCAATGAGCAGTTCTTC. Translating gives CASSYAQGNEQFF.